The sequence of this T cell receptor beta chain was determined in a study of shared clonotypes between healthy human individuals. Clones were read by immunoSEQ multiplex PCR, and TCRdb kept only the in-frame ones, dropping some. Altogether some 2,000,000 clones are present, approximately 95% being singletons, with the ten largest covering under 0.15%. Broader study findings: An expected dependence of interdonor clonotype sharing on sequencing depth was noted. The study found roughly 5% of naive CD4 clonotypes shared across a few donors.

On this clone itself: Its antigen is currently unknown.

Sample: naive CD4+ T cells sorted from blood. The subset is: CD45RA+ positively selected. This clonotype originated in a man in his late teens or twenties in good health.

CDR3 sequence (DNA): TGTGCCAGCAGCAGGAGGGGATCCTATGGCTACACCTTC. It is translated as CASSRRGSYGYTF. The chain joins TRBV6-1 to TRBJ1-2; D may be TRBD1 (5 bases). The CDR3 consists of 13 residues. Germline lookup yields CDR1 MNHNS and CDR2 SASEGT. The V and J ends lost 6 bases and 4 bases respectively, with 12 bases between them.